The clone carrying this TCR beta chain was seen once. No antigen is known for it. The sample belongs to a study of a mutant IDH1 vaccine in newly diagnosed glioma. As for the study in general: Earlier treatment was radiotherapy, temozolomide, or both, with most getting both.

Method: immunoSEQ multiplex PCR; TCRdb's copy keeps in-frame clones and lacks some. The sample holds roughly 62,000 clones, 75% to 90% seen once. Time point specified: week 11, during vaccination. Topical imiquimod was applied with each vaccine dose, which held 300 ug of mutant IDH1 20-mer peptide. The donor cohort comprised cases of new WHO grade 3 or 4 IDH1-mutant, ATRX-lost astrocytoma. The sequence was obtained from a man aged 40-55 years with glioma. The source was PBMCs, collected from a glioma patient whose treatment included an IDH1 peptide vaccine.

The CDR3 coding sequence is TGTGCCAGCAGTTCCCACAGGGACGGGGAGCTGTTTTTT. Protein: CASSSHRDGELFF. The gene calls are TRBV27 and TRBJ2-2; D may be TRBD1 (6 bases). This CDR3 is built from 13 residues. Germline CDR1 MNHEY, CDR2 SMNVEV (reference sequence). With 4 bases removed from V and 7 bases from J, the gap between germline ends came to 10 bases.